The clone carrying this TCR beta chain has at least ten counts. What it binds is unknown. TCRdb redid the calling of the 5' RACE reads with MiXCR, one entry per CDR3 protein. The data hold about 130,000 distinct CDR3 sequences, with around 7% observed a single time. The sample comes from a study of CD8 T cells in ankylosing spondylitis. The germline V and J ends were trimmed by 4 bases and 5 bases, with 8 bases remaining between them. The CDR3 runs to 11 residues. The V gene's germline CDR1 is DFQATT and CDR2 SNEGSKA (reference sequence). General study findings and limits: Seemingly distinctive of ankylosing spondylitis blood was a TCR beta motif formed by eight highly homologous variants.

This chain links TRBV20-1 with TRBJ1-2; unclear D gene. This TCR was recovered from a male donor with ankylosing spondylitis or in good health (not recorded which). The sample consisted of blood, either unsorted or a sorted T cell fraction (not recorded which). For the CDR3, the DNA is TGCAGTGCTAAGGCGGGGTATGGCTACACCTTC. Amino acids: CSAKAGYGYTF.